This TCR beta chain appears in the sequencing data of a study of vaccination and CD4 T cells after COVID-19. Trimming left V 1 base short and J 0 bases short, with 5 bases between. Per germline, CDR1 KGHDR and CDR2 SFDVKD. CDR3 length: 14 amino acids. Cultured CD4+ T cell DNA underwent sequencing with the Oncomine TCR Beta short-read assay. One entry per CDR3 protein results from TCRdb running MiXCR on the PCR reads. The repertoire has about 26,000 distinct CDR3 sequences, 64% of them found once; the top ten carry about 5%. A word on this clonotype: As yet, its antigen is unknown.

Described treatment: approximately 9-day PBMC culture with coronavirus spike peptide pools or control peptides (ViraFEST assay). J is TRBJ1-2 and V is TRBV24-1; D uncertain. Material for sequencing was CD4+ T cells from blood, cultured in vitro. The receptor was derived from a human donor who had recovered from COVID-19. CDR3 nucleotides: TGTGCCACCAGTGATTTTTTAACTAACTATGGCTACACCTTC. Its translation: CATSDFLTNYGYTF.